Below, 22 T cell receptor beta chains from the same sample are listed, as sequenced in a study of blood T cell repertoires in COVID-19. Repertoires were generated with immunoSEQ multiplex PCR, while TCRdb's copy carries only in-frame clones and drops some. The sample includes about 310,000 clones, roughly 84% of them seen just once. Material: peripheral blood. The receptor source for this set is a man aged 45-60 years with active or convalescent COVID-19.

V is TRBV27 and J is TRBJ2-7; D might be TRBD1 (5 bases). This CDR3 contains 13 residues. V lost 7 bases and J lost 5, with 15 bases in between. Germline CDR1 reads MNHEY; CDR2 reads SMNVEV (reference sequence). CDR3 residues: CASNRQGSHEQYF. The CDR3, as DNA: TGTGCCAGCAATAGGCAGGGCAGCCACGAGCAGTACTTC.

The CDR3 sequence is CASSRDRQNYGYTF. In nucleotides, the CDR3 is TGTGCCAGCAGCCGGGACAGACAGAACTATGGCTACACCTTC. V is TRBV5-4 and J is TRBJ1-2; 7 bases match TRBD1. Trimming at V came to 4 bases and at J to 2 bases, leaving 5 bases not matched to a gene. The CDR3 contains 14 residues. From germline, CDR1 is SGHNT and CDR2 YYREEE (reference sequence). The variable domain in full, with the rest retrieved from reference TRBV5-4 and TRBJ1-2, is ETGVTQSPTHLIKTRGQQVTLRCSSQSGHNTVSWYQQALGQGPQFIFQYYREEENGRGNFPPRFSGLQFPNYSSELNVNALELDDSALYLCASSRDRQNYGYTFGSGTRLTVV.

Notes on this clone: Other DNA sequences from this sample encode an identical CDR3 as well. This rearrangement joins TRBV2 to TRBJ2-1; 8 positions match TRBD2. The trim removed 6 bases at V and 4 bases at J, leaving 5 bases unmatched. Germline loops: CDR1 SNHLY, CDR2 FYNNEI. This CDR3 contains 14 residues. CDR3 sequence: CASRLAGLYNEQFF. In DNA form, the CDR3 reads TGTGCCAGCAGGCTAGCGGGCCTATACAATGAGCAGTTCTTC.

The rearrangement links TRBV5-1 to TRBJ2-7; D perhaps matches TRBD1 (6 bases). The CDR3 has 14 amino acids. Germline loops: CDR1 SGHRS, CDR2 YFSETQ. V was trimmed by 5 bases and J by 3 bases, leaving 15 bases between them. The DNA of the CDR3 is TGCGCCAGCAGTCAGGCACAGGGCCGCTACGAGCAGTACTTC. This encodes CASSQAQGRYEQYF.

The rearrangement links TRBV5-1 to TRBJ2-1; 12 bases fit TRBD2. V shed 4 bases, J shed 7 bases, and the junction held 6 bases outside the gene matches. This CDR3 spans 15 amino acids. Looked up from germline, CDR1 is SGHRS and CDR2 is YFSETQ. In DNA form, the CDR3 reads TGCGCCAGCAGCGAAGCCGGGACTAGCGGGAATGAGCAGTTCTTC. Translation gives CASSEAGTSGNEQFF. The variable domain in full, with the rest retrieved from reference TRBV5-1 and TRBJ2-1, is KAGVTQTPRYLIKTRGQQVTLSCSPISGHRSVSWYQQTPGQGLQFLFEYFSETQRNKGNFPGRFSGRQFSNSRSEMNVSTLELGDSALYLCASSEAGTSGNEQFFGPGTRLTVL.

The chain recombines TRBV19 with TRBJ1-6, with D unresolved. Germline lookup yields CDR1 LNHDA and CDR2 SQIVND (reference sequence). Trimming removed 5 bases at V and 14 bases at J, with 19 bases between. This CDR3 is 14 amino acids long. CDR3 in DNA: TGTGCCAGTAGTTCCTCCCCGGGTGTCGGAGCCCTCCACTTT. Its translation is CASSSSPGVGALHF.

V usage is TRBV5-8 and J usage is TRBJ2-3; no definite D call. The CDR3 sequence is 14 residues long. Germline loops: CDR1 SGHTS, CDR2 YDEGEE. V was shortened by 0 bases and J by 4 bases, with 9 bases between the two germline ends. The CDR3 DNA follows: TGTGCCAGCAGCTTGGACAGTCTACCAGATACGCAGTATTTT. Its translation: CASSLDSLPDTQYF.

The V and J genes are TRBV6-5 and TRBJ1-3; D is ambiguous. The germline gives CDR1 MNHEY, CDR2 SVGAGI. The CDR3 covers 16 residues. V dropped 0 bases and J dropped 2 bases, with 11 bases sitting between them. The CDR3 DNA sequence: TGTGCCAGCAGTTACTCGACATCCTTACCTGGAAACACCATATATTTT. Its translation: CASSYSTSLPGNTIYF.

CDR3 sequence: CASSFQYEQYF. The CDR3 region has the DNA TGTGCCAGCAGCTTCCAGTACGAGCAGTACTTC. The chain recombines TRBV7-9 with TRBJ2-7; D not certain. Trimming removed 3 bases at V and 4 bases at J, with 4 bases between. The CDR3 covers 11 residues. Germline CDR1 reads SEHNR; CDR2 reads FQNEAQ (reference sequence).

J is TRBJ1-4 and V is TRBV24-1; D remains unclear. Trimming cost V 5 bases and J 4 bases, with 7 bases left between them. Per germline, CDR1 KGHDR and CDR2 SFDVKD. The CDR3 is made up of 13 amino acids. The CDR3 loop is CATSGGFNEKLFF. The CDR3, as DNA: TGTGCCACCAGTGGCGGCTTTAATGAAAAACTGTTTTTT.

This clone was found once. The J gene is TRBJ1-1, the V gene TRBV29-1; TRBD1 might be the D (6 bases). Germline CDR1 and CDR2: SQVTM and ANQGSEA. The ends were cut back, 6 bases at V and 7 bases at J, with 18 bases in the middle. The CDR3 spans 13 residues. DNA for the CDR3: TGCAGCGTGGGGGCAGGGAAACAGGGTGAAGCTTTCTTT. The encoded protein is CSVGAGKQGEAFF. Full variable domain (rest looked up from reference TRBV29-1 and TRBJ1-1): SAVISQKPSRDICQRGTSLTIQCQVDSQVTMMFWYRQQPGQSLTLIATANQGSEATYESGFVIDKFPISRPNLTFSTLTVSNMSPEDSSIYLCSVGAGKQGEAFFGQGTRLTVV.

This rearrangement joins TRBV7-9 to TRBJ1-5; TRBD1 is a possible D gene (5 bases). Germline V gives CDR1 SEHNR, CDR2 FQNEAQ (reference sequence). V lost 3 bases to trimming and J lost 6 bases, with 12 bases between them. CDR3 length equals 14 residues. For the CDR3, the DNA is TGTGCCAGCAGCTTGGGGCAGGACGGTCAGCCCCAGCATTTT. Its translation: CASSLGQDGQPQHF.

This chain uses TRBV2 with TRBJ1-1, with a tentative D call TRBD1 (6 bases). The CDR3 contains 15 residues. V was trimmed by 4 bases and J by 0 bases, leaving 12 bases between them. Per the germline V gene, CDR1 is SNHLY and CDR2 is FYNNEI. The CDR3 bases are TGTGCCAGCAGTGCGCACAGGGAGATGAACACTGAAGCTTTCTTT. This gives the protein CASSAHREMNTEAFF.

V is TRBV7-6 and J is TRBJ2-5; perhaps TRBD2 as D (6 bases). Trimming shortened V by 1 base and J by 7 bases, and 16 bases separated the two germline ends. Per germline, CDR1 SGHVS and CDR2 FNYEAQ. The CDR3 is 15 amino acids. The CDR3 sequence: CASSLDPTGLGTQYF. For the CDR3, the DNA is TGTGCCAGCAGCTTAGATCCGACGGGACTGGGGACCCAGTACTTC.

The gene calls are TRBV4-2 and TRBJ1-5; D perhaps matches TRBD1 (5 bases). Germline V lookup: CDR1 LGHNA, CDR2 YNFKEQ. CDR3 length: 15 residues. V lost 0 bases and J lost 9, with 15 bases in between. CDR3 in DNA: TGTGCCAGCAGCCAAGATATAAGGGGAGGGAGGCCCCAGCATTTT. Translating it yields CASSQDIRGGRPQHF.

The gene calls are TRBV7-3 and TRBJ2-3; TRBD2 agrees at 7 bases. The V gene end was trimmed by 5 bases and the J gene end by 6 bases; junction bases not matched to a gene: 14. The CDR3 runs 16 residues. CDR1 and CDR2 from the germline V gene are SGHTA and FQGTGA. The CDR3 nucleotides are TGTGCCAGCAGCACCCCCCCAGGCGGGGGAGCCGATACGCAGTATTTT. This sequence encodes CASSTPPGGGADTQYF. Full variable domain (rest looked up from reference TRBV7-3 and TRBJ2-3): GAGVSQTPSNKVTEKGKYVELRCDPISGHTALYWYRQSLGQGPEFLIYFQGTGAADDSGLPNDRFFAVRPEGSVSTLKIQRTERGDSAVYLCASSTPPGGGADTQYFGPGTRLTVL.

This clone occurred a few times. The rearrangement joins TRBV9 to TRBJ1-6; the D gene is possibly TRBD1 (5 bases). The germline V and J ends were trimmed by 3 bases and 9 bases, with 13 bases remaining between them. In germline, CDR1 is SGDLS, CDR2 YYNGEE. CDR3 length: 14 residues. The CDR3 region is CASSAGSRGSPLHF. The DNA for the CDR3 is TGTGCCAGCAGCGCCGGCTCAAGGGGTTCACCCCTCCACTTT.

The chain is built from TRBV30 and TRBJ1-1; possibly TRBD1 for D (6 bases). Germline V gives CDR1 GTSNPN, CDR2 SVGIG (reference sequence). The CDR3 has 12 amino acids. The germline V and J ends were trimmed by 3 bases and 6 bases, with 11 bases remaining between them. The CDR3 sequence is CAWSPRGPEAFF. CDR3 nucleotide sequence: TGTGCCTGGAGCCCCAGGGGACCTGAAGCTTTCTTT.

Comments on this clone: This CDR3 is also generated by other DNA sequences in the sample. This chain uses TRBV7-9 with TRBJ1-1; D unclear. The CDR3 length is 13 residues. Germline V CDR1 and CDR2: SEHNR, FQNEAQ (reference sequence). The V and J ends lost 5 bases and 1 base respectively, with 8 bases between them. In nucleotides, the CDR3 is TGTGCCAGCAGCCCAACGGGGAACACTGAAGCTTTCTTT. Its protein is CASSPTGNTEAFF.

The rearrangement uses TRBV5-6 and TRBJ1-2, with D uncertain. The V end was cut by 1 base, the J end by 4 bases, with 5 bases between. The CDR3 sequence is 12 residues long. Germline CDR1 and CDR2: SGHDT and YYEEEE. In nucleotides, the CDR3 is TGTGCCAGCAGCTTGCCGGGCTATGGCTACACCTTC. This gives the protein CASSLPGYGYTF.

This clone was found once. This chain joins TRBV5-4 and TRBJ2-5, with 11 bases that match TRBD2. The germline CDR1 and CDR2 sequences are SGHNT and YYREEE (reference sequence). The CDR3 extends over 16 amino acids. Unmatched junction bases numbered 7, after V lost 2 bases and J lost 4 bases. Written as DNA, the CDR3 is TGTGCCAGCAGCTTAAATAGCGGGAGGGCCGGAGAGACCCAGTACTTC. Its protein is CASSLNSGRAGETQYF.

V and J are TRBV15 and TRBJ2-5; D ambiguous. The CDR3 spans 14 residues. The V and J ends lost 1 base and 2 bases respectively, with 8 bases between them. Germline loops: CDR1 LNHNV, CDR2 YYDKDF (reference sequence). The CDR3 DNA reads TGTGCCACCAGCAGAGGAGCATCGCAAGAGACCCAGTACTTC. It encodes CATSRGASQETQYF.